The next 2 T cell receptor beta chains were all read from a single sample in a study of cytomegalovirus exposure and HLA in healthy donors. Assay used: immunoSEQ multiplex PCR; TCRdb lists only in-frame clones, some missing. The table lists some 140,000 clones, about four fifths of them singletons. The sequenced material came from PBMCs. The receptors were sampled from a woman in her 30s in good health and CMV-seronegative.

This chain connects TRBV29-1 to TRBJ2-5; 7 nucleotides align to TRBD2. Germline V gene sequence: CDR1 SQVTM, CDR2 ANQGSEA. The CDR3 is made up of 14 amino acids. V trimming: 4 bases; J trimming: 4 bases; junction bases outside the gene matches: 9. CDR3 DNA sequence: TGCAGCGTTGGTCCTAGCGGCACAGGAGAGACCCAGTACTTC. This encodes CSVGPSGTGETQYF.

The chain uses TRBV7-8 and TRBJ2-3; TRBD2 matches 10 bases. Per the germline V gene, CDR1 is SGHVS and CDR2 is FQNEAQ. V trimming: 5 bases; J trimming: 3 bases; junction bases outside the gene matches: 8. This CDR3 is 16 amino acids long. CDR3 DNA sequence: TGTGCCAGCAGCCTCCCTCTAGCGGGGGTGACAGATACGCAGTATTTT. Its protein product is CASSLPLAGVTDTQYF.